This is a list of T cell receptor beta chains from one sample in a study of blood T cell repertoires in COVID-19. Generated by immunoSEQ multiplex PCR, the TCRdb table keeps only in-frame clones and is missing some. The table has 300,000 to 500,000 clones, roughly 88% seen once. Sequencing used PBMCs or T cells enriched from blood (not recorded which). Receptor source: a young woman with acute COVID-19. CDR3s include the opening cysteine and the closing phenylalanine or tryptophan. A D gene is named only where the DNA matches it firmly. A row's size may be missing; if present it is once, few, many or a size class.

j_call clone_size d_call v_call cdr3_nt cdr3_aa
TRBJ1-5 . . TRBV24-1 TGTGCCACCCGGGGGCAGCCCCAGCATTTT CATRGQPQHF
TRBJ1-3 . . TRBV5-1 TGCGCCAGCAGCGTCGACAGCCTCTCTGGAAACACCATATATTTT CASSVDSLSGNTIYF
TRBJ1-1 few . TRBV2 TGTGCCAGCAGTGAACAGGGGCCCCACACTGAAGCTTTCTTT CASSEQGPHTEAFF
TRBJ2-7 . TRBD2 TRBV6-5 TGTGCCAGCAGATCTAGCGGGACCTACGAGCAGTACTTC CASRSSGTYEQYF
TRBJ1-6 . . TRBV7-9 TGTGCCAGCAGCTTCGGGGAGTCTGCTAATTCACCCCTCCACTTT CASSFGESANSPLHF
TRBJ1-3 . . TRBV11-2 TGTGCCAGCACCACGACTATAGGCGGCTCTGGAAACACCATATATTTT CASTTTIGGSGNTIYF
TRBJ2-2 . TRBD2 TRBV6-5 TGTGCCAGCAGTTACGGAGCGGGGGGAAACACCGGGGAGCTGTTTTTT CASSYGAGGNTGELFF
TRBJ1-3 . . TRBV5-1 TGCGCCAGCAGCTTGGGCAGTTCCTCTGGAAACACCATATATTTT CASSLGSSSGNTIYF
TRBJ1-1 . . TRBV12-3/TRBV12-4 TGTGCCAGCACCTTGGGAGCCGAAGCTTTCTTT CASTLGAEAFF
TRBJ2-2 . . TRBV7-2 TGTGCCAGCAGCTTAGGGCGGGGACGGACCGGGGAGCTGTTTTTT CASSLGRGRTGELFF
TRBJ1-1 . . TRBV7-3 TGTGCCAGCAGCAACGGGCGGGGCACTGAAGCTTTCTTT CASSNGRGTEAFF
TRBJ1-2 . TRBD1 TRBV5-1 TGCGCCAGCAGCCCCGGGTCCGCGACGACAGGGGGCTATGGCTACACCTTC CASSPGSATTGGYGYTF
TRBJ1-2 . TRBD1 TRBV7-9 TGTGCCAGCAGCTTGGGACAGCTCCACTATGGCTACACCTTC CASSLGQLHYGYTF
TRBJ1-3 once TRBD1 TRBV6-4 TGTGCCAGCACCGAATCGGACAGGCCCGGGATACCCATATATTTT CASTESDRPGIPIYF
TRBJ2-5 once . TRBV6-2/TRBV6-3 TGTGCCAGCAGCCCCCCTAGTGGGCAAGAGACCCAGTACTTC CASSPPSGQETQYF
TRBJ2-7 . TRBD1 TRBV18 TGTGCCAGCTCACAGGGACAGTCCTACGAGCAGTACTTC CASSQGQSYEQYF